Below, 24 T cell receptor beta chains from the same sample are listed, as sequenced in a study of cytomegalovirus exposure and HLA in healthy donors. PCR involved 60 Vbeta and 13 Jbeta primers. Profiling relied on immunoSEQ multiplex PCR, and the TCRdb table lists in-frame clones only, not all of them. Seen here are fewer than 200,000 clones, 82% observed once, and the top ten hold 1.7%. The sequenced sample consisted of PBMCs. These receptors were taken from a woman aged 18-29 years in good health and CMV-seronegative.

This clone has more than one count but fewer than ten. The genes are TRBV5-6 and TRBJ1-1; perhaps TRBD1 as D (6 bases). The V gene lost 6 bases and the J gene lost 0 bases, with 12 bases spanning the gap. The germline gives CDR1 SGHDT, CDR2 YYEEEE. The CDR3 length is 14 residues. CDR3 in amino acids: CASTTGTMNTEAFF. The CDR3 DNA follows: TGTGCCAGCACAACGGGGACAATGAACACTGAAGCTTTCTTT.

The chain is built from TRBV9 and TRBJ1-4; 7 bases line up with TRBD1. Germline V CDR1 and CDR2: SGDLS, YYNGEE. With V trimmed by 2 bases and J by 3 bases, 4 bases remained unmatched. The length of the CDR3 is 15 residues. The CDR3 reads CASSVSGTANEKLFF. The CDR3 region has the DNA TGTGCCAGCAGCGTGTCCGGGACAGCTAATGAAAAACTGTTTTTT.

Of note for this clone: Germline and junction disagree at one end, which may indicate a read error. The genes are TRBV7-9 and TRBJ2-5; D may be TRBD2 (6 bases). The CDR3 covers 17 residues. Germline CDR1 SEHNR, CDR2 FQNEAQ (reference sequence). CDR3 DNA sequence: TGTGCCAGCAGCTTAAAGCAAAGCGGGCTGTACCAAGGGACCCAGTACTTC. As protein: CASSLKQSGLYQGTQYF.

In this sample, this clone turned up once. J is TRBJ2-3 and V is TRBV6-5; possible D gene TRBD1, 5 bases. Germline V lookup: CDR1 MNHEY, CDR2 SVGAGI. The CDR3 has 14 amino acids. V lost 6 bases, J lost 2 bases, and 12 bases lay in between. As DNA, the CDR3 is TGTGCCAGCAGCCCAGGGCTTGACACAGATACGCAGTATTTT. This gives the protein CASSPGLDTDTQYF.

The chain uses TRBV14 and TRBJ1-1, with 7 nucleotides matching TRBD1. The CDR3 sequence is 15 residues long. Germline V gives CDR1 SGHDN, CDR2 FVKESK. Unmatched junction bases numbered 9, after V lost 6 bases and J lost 2 bases. The CDR3 nucleotides read TGTGCCAGCAGACAGGGGACGGGTGTCAACACTGAAGCTTTCTTT. Amino acids: CASRQGTGVNTEAFF.

The chain links TRBV13 to TRBJ2-3; D is uncertain. Germline CDR1 and CDR2: PRHDT and FYEKMQ (reference sequence). The CDR3 sequence is 12 residues long. V was trimmed by 4 bases and J by 0 bases, leaving 2 bases between them. The CDR3 region is CASSSSTDTQYF. DNA for the CDR3: TGTGCCAGCAGCTCGAGCACAGATACGCAGTATTTT.

This clone came up once. The J gene is TRBJ2-7, the V gene TRBV30, with TRBD1 as a possible D gene (6 bases). Trimming cost V 1 base and J 0 bases, with 19 bases left between them. This CDR3 spans 17 amino acids. Germline lookup yields CDR1 GTSNPN and CDR2 SVGIG (reference sequence). The CDR3 region has the DNA TGTGCCTGGAGTGGACGGTCGGGACAATCCCTCTCCTACGAGCAGTACTTC. This encodes CAWSGRSGQSLSYEQYF.

Comments on this clone: One end of the junction does not line up with germline, which may come from a read error. The chain joins TRBV5-1 to TRBJ1-4, with TRBD1 matching over 7 bases. CDR3 length: 14 amino acids. The germline V gene has CDR1 SGHRS and CDR2 YFSETQ. CDR3 DNA: TGCGCCAGCAGCTTGACGGACAGGAATGAAGAACTGTTTTTT. Protein sequence: CASSLTDRNEELFF.

The V call is TRBV5-1, the J call TRBJ1-1; 7 bases are shared with TRBD1. The CDR3 loop spans 15 amino acids. With V trimmed by 4 bases and J by 1 base, 7 bases remained unmatched. In germline, CDR1 is SGHRS, CDR2 YFSETQ. CDR3 sequence reads: CASSLGQLGNTEAFF. The CDR3 bases are TGCGCCAGCAGCCTGGGACAGCTGGGGAACACTGAAGCTTTCTTT.

The gene calls are TRBV30 and TRBJ2-3, with D possibly TRBD1 on 7 matching bases. The V end was cut by 5 bases, the J end by 1 base, with 13 bases between. Per the germline V gene, CDR1 is GTSNPN and CDR2 is SVGIG (reference sequence). This CDR3 spans 14 amino acids. CDR3 sequence reads: CAWGGGTGTDTQYF. CDR3 nucleotide sequence: TGTGCCTGGGGAGGGGGCACTGGCACAGATACGCAGTATTTT.

This clone was seen just once. The rearrangement uses TRBV7-2 and TRBJ1-4; D is unresolved. Germline V gives CDR1 SGHTA, CDR2 FQGNSA. Trimming pared 5 bases from V and 1 base from J, leaving 14 bases between. This CDR3 comprises 16 residues. The CDR3 DNA sequence: TGTGCCAGCAGCCCCCTAACGGGTAGAACTAATGAAAAACTGTTTTTT. Translating it yields CASSPLTGRTNEKLFF.

The rearrangement uses TRBV6-5 and TRBJ2-5; D is uncertain. Germline CDR1 reads MNHEY; CDR2 reads SVGAGI. This CDR3 has 14 amino acids. V lost 0 bases to trimming and J lost 2 bases, with 7 bases between them. The chain's CDR3 is CASSYSSFQETQYF. For the CDR3, the DNA is TGTGCCAGCAGTTACTCGAGCTTTCAAGAGACCCAGTACTTC.

The CDR3 spells CASSWGQYQETQYF. CDR3 nucleotides: TGTGCCAGCAGCTGGGGACAGTACCAAGAGACCCAGTACTTC. The chain joins TRBV21-1 to TRBJ2-5; no DNA check was done on the table's D call, TRBD1. TRBV21-1 is flagged as a pseudogene. This CDR3 comprises 14 residues.

This clone was picked up one time. V usage is TRBV4-3 and J usage is TRBJ1-6; tentatively, D is TRBD1 (5 bases). The CDR3 is 13 amino acids. V lost 0 bases to trimming and J lost 13 bases, with 10 bases between them. Per germline, CDR1 LGHNA and CDR2 YSLEER. The CDR3 protein is CASSQERGLPLHF. The DNA of the CDR3 is TGCGCCAGCAGCCAAGAACGGGGACTGCCCCTCCACTTT.

The V call is TRBV15, the J call TRBJ2-1, with 11 bases identical to TRBD2. J gave up 3 bases and V 0 bases, and 7 bases lay outside the gene matches. Germline V gene lookup returns CDR1 LNHNV and CDR2 YYDKDF (reference sequence). The CDR3 covers 18 residues. The DNA for the CDR3 is TGTGCCACCAGCAGAGATATGACTAGCGGGAATTACTACAATGAGCAGTTCTTC. Protein product: CATSRDMTSGNYYNEQFF.

In regard to this clone: One junction end does not reproduce the germline sequence, and a read error may be involved. The chain is built from TRBV7-9 and TRBJ1-2; 8 bases are shared with TRBD1. This CDR3 has 14 amino acids. Per the germline V gene, CDR1 is SEHNR and CDR2 is FQNEAQ (reference sequence). The CDR3 spells CSSSGDRKAYGYTF. CDR3 nucleotide sequence: TGTTCCAGCAGCGGGGACAGGAAGGCCTATGGCTACACCTTC.

The chain recombines TRBV28 with TRBJ2-7; D is unclear. V lost 4 bases and J 7 bases, leaving 8 bases between the germline ends. The CDR3 contains 11 residues. Per the germline V gene, CDR1 is MDHEN and CDR2 is SYDVKM. Here the CDR3 reads CASSSRWEQYF. CDR3 coding DNA: TGTGCCAGCAGTTCCAGGTGGGAGCAGTACTTC. The whole variable domain, filled in from reference TRBV28 and TRBJ2-7, reads DVKVTQSSRYLVKRTGEKVFLECVQDMDHENMFWYRQDPGLGLRLIYFSYDVKMKEKGDIPEGYSVSREKKERFSLILESASTNQTSMYLCASSSRWEQYFGPGTRLTVT.

The chain couples TRBV28 to TRBJ1-3; possible D gene TRBD1, 5 bases. With 1 base removed from V and 4 bases from J, the gap between germline ends came to 11 bases. Germline V gene data show CDR1 as MDHEN and CDR2 as SYDVKM. The CDR3 totals 15 residues. DNA of the CDR3: TGTGCCAGCAGTTTATTCCGGGGGTCCGGAAACACCATATATTTT. Protein: CASSLFRGSGNTIYF.

The CDR3 sequence: CASSRRSGLSYYEQYF. The CDR3 DNA reads TGCGCCAGCAGCCGAAGATCGGGACTGAGCTACTACGAGCAGTACTTC. The chain employs TRBV4-3 and TRBJ2-7; maybe TRBD2 (6 bases). Germline CDR1 reads LGHNA; CDR2 reads YSLEER. This CDR3 contains 16 residues. With 4 bases removed from V and 3 bases from J, the gap between germline ends came to 19 bases.

This clone was detected only once. The chain carries TRBV5-4 and TRBJ2-1, with a weak D call TRBD2 (7 bases). Germline V gene lookup returns CDR1 SGHNT and CDR2 YYREEE (reference sequence). Trimming removed 0 bases at V and 4 bases at J, with 14 bases between. The CDR3 is 16 amino acids. The CDR3, as DNA: TGTGCCAGCAGCTTGGTAAAGGGGGGGGGTTACAATGAGCAGTTCTTC. Encoded protein: CASSLVKGGGYNEQFF. Supplemented by reference TRBV5-4 and TRBJ2-1, the full variable domain reads ETGVTQSPTHLIKTRGQQVTLRCSSQSGHNTVSWYQQALGQGPQFIFQYYREEENGRGNFPPRFSGLQFPNYSSELNVNALELDDSALYLCASSLVKGGGYNEQFFGPGTRLTVL.

The gene calls are TRBV5-8 and TRBJ2-7, with a weak D call TRBD1 (5 bases). The V gene lost 3 bases and the J gene lost 7 bases, with 17 bases spanning the gap. This CDR3 contains 14 residues. In germline, CDR1 is SGHTS, CDR2 YDEGEE. The CDR3 region is CASSYRTILGEQYF. The CDR3 DNA reads TGTGCCAGCAGCTACCGGACAATATTGGGAGAGCAGTACTTC.

This chain links TRBV4-2 with TRBJ2-7; TRBD2 is a possible D gene (7 bases). CDR1 and CDR2 (germline): LGHNA, YNFKEQ. CDR3 length: 14 amino acids. Trimming took 0 bases from V and 7 from J, leaving 13 bases between them. CDR3 amino acids: CASSQERGGREQYF. Here the CDR3 DNA reads TGTGCCAGCAGCCAAGAAAGGGGGGGCAGGGAGCAGTACTTC.

This rearrangement joins TRBV10-3 to TRBJ2-7, with D perhaps matching TRBD1 (6 bases). CDR3 length equals 13 residues. Looked up from germline, CDR1 is ENHRY and CDR2 is SYGVKD. The V end lost 1 base, the J end lost 7 bases, and 11 bases lay between the germline ends. The DNA for the CDR3 is TGTGCCATCAGTGAGTACAGGGAAATGGAGCAGTACGTC. Translation: CAISEYREMEQYV.

CDR3 nucleotide sequence: TGTGCCGCAGAAGCGGGGGCCAATCCCGAGCAGTTCTTC. Protein sequence: CAAEAGANPEQFF. The chain carries TRBV7-2 and TRBJ2-1, with 8 bases aligning to TRBD2. The CDR3 contains 13 residues. The germline gives CDR1 SGHTA, CDR2 FQGNSA. With 11 bases clipped from V and 10 bases from J, the junction kept 13 bases outside the gene matches.